This TCR beta chain was captured in a study of early T cells in non-severe SARS-CoV-2 infection. TCRdb itself ran the 5' RACE reads through MiXCR, one entry per CDR3 protein. The table has tens of thousands of distinct CDR3 sequences, more than 12% seen once; the top ten hold under 4%. The CDR3 spans 15 residues. CDR1 is SNHLY, CDR2 FYNNEI, per germline. Trimming left V 8 bases short and J 2 bases short, with 17 bases between. This clonotype has at least ten counts. V is TRBV2 and J is TRBJ2-3; D may be TRBD1 (6 bases). The TCR originated in an adult who was a healthcare worker with PCR-confirmed SARS-CoV-2 infection or an uninfected control (not recorded which). Sequenced: whole blood. The CDR3 DNA reads TGTGCCAGCCTGCCGACAGGTACCCCCACAGATACGCAGTATTTT. It is translated as CASLPTGTPTDTQYF.